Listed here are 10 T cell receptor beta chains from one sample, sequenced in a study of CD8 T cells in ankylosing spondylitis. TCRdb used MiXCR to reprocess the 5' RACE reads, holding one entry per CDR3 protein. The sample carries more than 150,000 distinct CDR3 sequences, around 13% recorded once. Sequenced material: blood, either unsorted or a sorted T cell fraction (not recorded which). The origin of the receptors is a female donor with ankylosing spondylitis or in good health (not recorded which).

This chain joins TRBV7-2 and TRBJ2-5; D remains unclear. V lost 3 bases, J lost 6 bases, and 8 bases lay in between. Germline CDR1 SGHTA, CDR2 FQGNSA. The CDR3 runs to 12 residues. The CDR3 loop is CASSFLDQTQYF. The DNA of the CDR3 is TGTGCCAGCAGCTTCCTCGACCAGACCCAGTACTTC.

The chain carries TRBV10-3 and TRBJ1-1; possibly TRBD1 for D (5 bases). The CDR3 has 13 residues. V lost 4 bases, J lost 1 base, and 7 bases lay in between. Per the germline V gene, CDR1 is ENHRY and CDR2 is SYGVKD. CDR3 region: CAISGQQNTEAFF. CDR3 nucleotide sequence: TGTGCCATCAGTGGACAGCAGAACACTGAAGCTTTCTTT.

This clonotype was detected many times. The CDR3 DNA reads TGCGCCAGCAGCTCCGCCGGGACAGGGACAGATACGCAGTATTTT. It is translated as CASSSAGTGTDTQYF. The chain recombines TRBV5-1 with TRBJ2-3; 9 bases match TRBD1. The germline V gene has CDR1 SGHRS and CDR2 YFSETQ. The V and J ends lost 3 bases and 3 bases, in that order; junction bases with no gene match: 5. The CDR3 runs to 15 residues. The full variable domain, in which reference TRBV5-1 and TRBJ2-3 provide the parts outside the CDR3, is KAGVTQTPRYLIKTRGQQVTLSCSPISGHRSVSWYQQTPGQGLQFLFEYFSETQRNKGNFPGRFSGRQFSNSRSEMNVSTLELGDSALYLCASSSAGTGTDTQYFGPGTRLTVL.

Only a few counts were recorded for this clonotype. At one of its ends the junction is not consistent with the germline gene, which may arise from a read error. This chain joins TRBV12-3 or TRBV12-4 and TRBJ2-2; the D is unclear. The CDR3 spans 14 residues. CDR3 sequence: CATVADVNAGELFF. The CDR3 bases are TGTGCCACCGTCGCGGACGTGAACGCCGGGGAGCTGTTTTTT.

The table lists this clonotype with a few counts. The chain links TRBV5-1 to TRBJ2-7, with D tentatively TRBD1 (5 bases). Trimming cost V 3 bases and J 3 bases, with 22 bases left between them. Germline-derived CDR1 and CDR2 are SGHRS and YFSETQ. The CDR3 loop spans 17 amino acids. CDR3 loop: CASSYSVAAGFFYEQYF. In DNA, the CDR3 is TGCGCCAGCAGCTATTCCGTGGCAGCAGGGTTCTTCTACGAGCAGTACTTC.

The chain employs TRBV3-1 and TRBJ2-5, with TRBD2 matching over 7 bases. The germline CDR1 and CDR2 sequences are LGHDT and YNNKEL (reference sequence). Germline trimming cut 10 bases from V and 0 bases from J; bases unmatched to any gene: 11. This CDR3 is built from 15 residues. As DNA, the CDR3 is TGTGCCACCTCCCGAGGGGAGGGGTACCAAGAGACCCAGTACTTC. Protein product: CATSRGEGYQETQYF.

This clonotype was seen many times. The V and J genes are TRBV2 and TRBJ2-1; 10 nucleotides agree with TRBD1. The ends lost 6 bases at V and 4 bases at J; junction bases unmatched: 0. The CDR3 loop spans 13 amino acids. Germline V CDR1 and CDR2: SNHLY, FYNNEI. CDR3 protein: CASRGQGYNEQFF. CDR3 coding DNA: TGTGCCAGCAGGGGACAGGGGTACAATGAGCAGTTCTTC.

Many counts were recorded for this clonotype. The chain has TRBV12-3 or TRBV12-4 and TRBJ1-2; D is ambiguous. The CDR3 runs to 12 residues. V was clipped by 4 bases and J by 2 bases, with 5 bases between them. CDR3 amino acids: CASSSPNYGYTF. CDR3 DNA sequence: TGTGCCAGCAGTTCGCCAAACTATGGCTACACCTTC.

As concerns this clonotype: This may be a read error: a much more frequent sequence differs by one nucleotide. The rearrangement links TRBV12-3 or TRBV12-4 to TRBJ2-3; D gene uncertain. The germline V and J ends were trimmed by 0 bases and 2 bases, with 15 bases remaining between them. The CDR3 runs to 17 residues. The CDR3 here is CASSLATTDQFTDTQYF. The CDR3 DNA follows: TGTGCCAGCAGTTTAGCTACCACAGACCAATTCACAGATACGCAGTATTTT.

In DNA, the CDR3 is TGTGCCATCACCGGAACCCGGGACAGGGGGCGCGGGACTGAAGCTTTCTTT. Residues: CAITGTRDRGRGTEAFF. The chain employs TRBV10-3 and TRBJ1-1, with 12 nucleotides matching TRBD1. The germline V gene has CDR1 ENHRY and CDR2 SYGVKD. This CDR3 spans 17 amino acids. With 7 bases clipped from V and 5 bases from J, the junction kept 14 bases outside the gene matches.